This note documents a single T cell receptor beta chain sequence. No glioblastoma patient carried an isocitrate dehydrogenase mutation. This specimen belongs to a study of glioma-infiltrating T cells after dendritic cell vaccination. At the level of the study: Autologous tumor lysate-pulsed dendritic cell vaccination was given between the early 2000s and the early 2010s.

The immunoSEQ assay amplified TCRB CDR3 from up to about 2 ug DNA. Only in-frame clones appear in the TCRdb table, and some are missing; sequencing was by immunoSEQ multiplex PCR. Of some 100,000 clones in the sample, over 65% are singletons; the top ten hold 2.5% to 3.5%. The CDR3 runs 14 residues. Germline-derived CDR1 and CDR2 are MNHNS and SASEGT. Trimming left V 7 bases short and J 1 base short, with 10 bases between. The clonotype was recovered from a human donor with glioblastoma. This sample comprised blood, obtained before dendritic cell vaccination. The chain is built from TRBV6-1 and TRBJ2-2; the D is unclear. CDR3 amino acids: CASIVGLNTGELFF. DNA of the CDR3: TGTGCCAGCATAGTTGGGCTGAACACCGGGGAGCTGTTTTTT.